What follows describes a single T cell receptor beta chain. Its antigen is undetermined. In eight separate reactions per sample, cDNA was generated. Template switching was used to attach UMIs, which incorporated a 6-nucleotide sample barcode. TCRdb derives one entry per CDR3 protein from the 5' RACE reads, leaving out DNA. The sample totals more than 300,000 distinct CDR3 sequences. The data belong to a study of monozygotic twins with inflammatory bowel disease. Study findings and constraints: IBD patients, compared with healthy twins, shared fewer clonotypes with others (especially with disease activity). Support for a single strong signal or clonotype associated with IBD was absent.

This CDR3 has 13 residues. CDR1 is MDHEN, CDR2 SYDVKM, per germline. The chain couples TRBV28 to TRBJ2-1; the D call of TRBD1 rests on TCRdb alone, since no DNA is present to check it. The specimen sequenced was blood. The TCR sequence derives from a human donor with ulcerative colitis or Crohn's disease, or a healthy co-twin of an affected twin (not recorded which). The CDR3 loop is CASRRGQYNEQFF.